Listed below are T cell receptor beta chains from one sample, sequenced in a study of cytomegalovirus exposure and HLA in healthy donors. The assay was immunoSEQ multiplex PCR, and TCRdb's table has in-frame clones only and misses some. The sample includes about 130,000 clones, about 74% of them seen just once. Sequencing input: PBMCs. These receptors were obtained from a man aged 35-49 years in good health and CMV-seropositive. Each CDR3 is given with its conserved first and last residue. Fields, in order: J gene, V gene, clone size, D gene, CDR3 DNA, CDR3 protein. The D gene is left open where the match is weak. A clone size is listed for some rows: how often the clone was seen (once, few, many), or a class if it is expanded.

J: TRBJ1-4; V: TRBV4-1; size: medium-sized; D: TRBD1; DNA: TGCGCCAGCAGCCAAAGCCCGACAGGGGGTCTCGAAAAACTGTTTTTT; CDR3: CASSQSPTGGLEKLFF
J: TRBJ2-7; V: TRBV29-1; size: .; D: .; DNA: TGCAGCGTTGAACCTCCGACAGATACTTTGTACGAGCAGTACTTC; CDR3: CSVEPPTDTLYEQYF
J: TRBJ1-5; V: TRBV19; size: .; D: .; DNA: TGTGCCAGTAGTATAGGGAGATTCAATCAGCCCCAGCATTTT; CDR3: CASSIGRFNQPQHF
J: TRBJ1-2; V: TRBV5-1; size: few; D: .; DNA: TGCGCCAGCAGCTTGGGGGCCCCGGGCAGGGTATATGGCTACACCTTC; CDR3: CASSLGAPGRVYGYTF
J: TRBJ1-5; V: TRBV10-3; size: .; D: .; DNA: TGTGCCATCAGTGAGTTCCGGGGGGGCAATCAGCCCCAGCATTTT; CDR3: CAISEFRGGNQPQHF
J: TRBJ2-3; V: TRBV5-1; size: few; D: .; DNA: TGCGCCAGCAGCTTACAAGTCGCAGATACGCAGTATTTT; CDR3: CASSLQVADTQYF
J: TRBJ2-5; V: TRBV29-1; size: .; D: .; DNA: TGCAGCGTTGGGCGCCTGACAGCACAAGAGACCCAGTACTTC; CDR3: CSVGRLTAQETQYF
J: TRBJ1-1; V: TRBV12-1; size: .; D: .; DNA: TGTGCCAGCAGCTTCAGCGCCGTGAACACTGAAGCTTTCTTT; CDR3: CASSFSAVNTEAFF
J: TRBJ2-7; V: TRBV7-8; size: .; D: TRBD1; DNA: TGTGCCAGCAGCATAGGACAGGGTGCCTACGAGCAGTACTTC; CDR3: CASSIGQGAYEQYF
J: TRBJ2-3; V: TRBV10-1; size: .; D: TRBD1; DNA: TGCGCCAGCAGTGACGCCGGGACAGGACCCACAGATACGCAGTATTTT; CDR3: CASSDAGTGPTDTQYF
J: TRBJ1-2; V: TRBV28; size: .; D: TRBD1; DNA: TGTGCCAGCAGGCCTGGGACAGGGAATGACTATGGCTACACCTTC; CDR3: CASRPGTGNDYGYTF
J: TRBJ1-1; V: TRBV28; size: .; D: .; DNA: TGTGCCAGCAGTTTGGGGGGTCCGAACACTGAAGCTTTCTTT; CDR3: CASSLGGPNTEAFF
J: TRBJ2-5; V: TRBV5-4; size: .; D: TRBD1; DNA: TGTGCCAGCAGCCCGGTTAGGACAGGGGGAAGGACCCAGTACTTC; CDR3: CASSPVRTGGRTQYF
J: TRBJ2-6; V: TRBV29-1; size: .; D: TRBD1; DNA: TGCAGCGTTGCAGGGGGCGCTGGGGCCAACGTCCTGACTTTC; CDR3: CSVAGGAGANVLTF
J: TRBJ1-2; V: TRBV30; size: .; D: .; DNA: TGTGCCTGGGTCCACAGGGCCCCTAACTATGGCTACACCTTC; CDR3: CAWVHRAPNYGYTF
J: TRBJ2-7; V: TRBV18; size: few; D: TRBD1; DNA: TGTGCCAGCTCGGTTCGGGACAGATCCTACGAGCAGTACTTC; CDR3: CASSVRDRSYEQYF
J: TRBJ2-1; V: TRBV27; size: once; D: TRBD2; DNA: TGTGCCAGCAGTTTATCGGGACTAGCAAACTACAATGAGCAGTTCTTC; CDR3: CASSLSGLANYNEQFF
J: TRBJ1-1; V: TRBV6-6; size: .; D: .; DNA: TGTGCCAGCAGTCGTACAGCAAACACTGAAGCTTTCTTT; CDR3: CASSRTANTEAFF
J: TRBJ1-1; V: TRBV5-1; size: .; D: .; DNA: TGCGCCAGCAGCTCCGGGAGGGGAGGGACTGAAGCTTTCTTT; CDR3: CASSSGRGGTEAFF
J: TRBJ1-2; V: TRBV5-4; size: .; D: .; DNA: TGTGCCAGCAGCTTATACTCGACGACGGGGAATGGCTACACCTTC; CDR3: CASSLYSTTGNGYTF
J: TRBJ2-1; V: TRBV11-2; size: .; D: .; DNA: TGTGCCAGCAGCCCCATGCGGTTAAGCAATGAGCAGTTCTTC; CDR3: CASSPMRLSNEQFF
J: TRBJ1-5; V: TRBV18; size: few; D: TRBD1; DNA: TGTGCCAGCTCAAGAACAGGGGGAAACAATCAGCCCCAGCATTTT; CDR3: CASSRTGGNNQPQHF
J: TRBJ1-1; V: TRBV9; size: .; D: TRBD1; DNA: TGTGCCAGCAGCCCGCGGACAGGGGCCGGGTCGACTTTCTTT; CDR3: CASSPRTGAGSTFF
J: TRBJ2-5; V: TRBV2; size: few; D: .; DNA: TGTGCCGGCCGCAGGGACCAAGAGACCCAGTACTTC; CDR3: CAGRRDQETQYF
J: TRBJ1-2; V: TRBV19; size: .; D: TRBD1; DNA: TGTGCCAGTAGTATCCCCGTACAAAGGACAGGGAAAAACTATGGCTACACCTTC; CDR3: CASSIPVQRTGKNYGYTF
J: TRBJ1-1; V: TRBV30; size: .; D: TRBD1; DNA: TGTGCCTGGAGTGCCCACAGGGGGTACGCTGAAGCTTTCTTT; CDR3: CAWSAHRGYAEAFF
J: TRBJ2-7; V: TRBV28; size: .; D: .; DNA: TGTGCCAGCAGTAGGGGAATAGGCTACGAGCAGTACTTC; CDR3: CASSRGIGYEQYF
J: TRBJ1-2; V: TRBV27; size: .; D: .; DNA: TGTGCCAGCAGTTTAGCAGGGAAGGGTTATGGCTACACCTTC; CDR3: CASSLAGKGYGYTF
J: TRBJ1-5; V: TRBV2; size: .; D: .; DNA: TGTGCCAGCAGTGATGAGGGATCCAATCAGCCCCAGCATTTT; CDR3: CASSDEGSNQPQHF
J: TRBJ1-2; V: TRBV7-2; size: .; D: .; DNA: TGTGCCAGCAGCTTAGGAGGAGTAGCTAACTATGGCTACACCTTC; CDR3: CASSLGGVANYGYTF
J: TRBJ1-1; V: TRBV5-5; size: .; D: .; DNA: TGTGCCAGCAGCCGACAGGCACTGAACACTGAAGCTTTCTTT; CDR3: CASSRQALNTEAFF
J: TRBJ1-2; V: TRBV13; size: .; D: .; DNA: TGTGCCAGCAGCTTAGGGGTGGGGGCGCTTATCGGCTACACCTTC; CDR3: CASSLGVGALIGYTF
J: TRBJ1-6; V: TRBV28; size: .; D: TRBD1; DNA: TGTGCCAGCAGTGGATTCGGGACAGGCGGGTATAATTCACCCCTCCACTTT; CDR3: CASSGFGTGGYNSPLHF
J: TRBJ2-2; V: TRBV9; size: .; D: .; DNA: TGTGCCAGCAGCGTAGCTACAGGGAACACCGGGGAGCTGTTTTTT; CDR3: CASSVATGNTGELFF
J: TRBJ1-4; V: TRBV4-1; size: few; D: .; DNA: TGCGCCAGCAGCCAGTCCTGGGACAAGCAGAATGAAAAACTGTTTTTT; CDR3: CASSQSWDKQNEKLFF
J: TRBJ1-5; V: TRBV7-9; size: .; D: TRBD1; DNA: TGTGCCAGCAGCCCCGGGACAGGGGGCGATCAGCCCCAGCATTTT; CDR3: CASSPGTGGDQPQHF
J: TRBJ1-1; V: TRBV7-2; size: .; D: .; DNA: TGTGCCAGCAGCCCCAAGGGGGGGGTAGGGGCTTTCTTT; CDR3: CASSPKGGVGAFF
J: TRBJ2-7; V: TRBV7-6; size: .; D: .; DNA: TGTGCCAGCAGCTTAGTCGAGGGAAGCTACGAGCAGTACTTC; CDR3: CASSLVEGSYEQYF
J: TRBJ2-1; V: TRBV25-1; size: .; D: TRBD1; DNA: TGTGCCAGCAGGATGGGACAGGGCAATGAGCAGTTCTTC; CDR3: CASRMGQGNEQFF
J: TRBJ1-2; V: TRBV2; size: .; D: TRBD1; DNA: TGTGCCAGCAGCAGACAGGGCGGAGCAAACTATGGCTACACCTTC; CDR3: CASSRQGGANYGYTF
J: TRBJ1-1; V: TRBV7-9; size: .; D: .; DNA: TGTGCCAGCAGCTCGACGGGGAACACTGAAGCTTTCTTT; CDR3: CASSSTGNTEAFF
J: TRBJ2-5; V: TRBV7-9; size: once; D: TRBD2; DNA: TGTGCCAACAGCTTAGATGTAGCGGGAGGGCTTGAGATCCAGTACTTC; CDR3: CANSLDVAGGLEIQYF
J: TRBJ1-1; V: TRBV25-1; size: .; D: .; DNA: TGTGCCAGCAGTGAAGGTGCCAGGGGCGAAGCTTTCTTT; CDR3: CASSEGARGEAFF
J: TRBJ1-3; V: TRBV2; size: .; D: .; DNA: TGTGCCAGCAGTGCCGAGACGGGTGCTTTGACTGGAAACACCATATATTTT; CDR3: CASSAETGALTGNTIYF
J: TRBJ1-2; V: TRBV29-1; size: few; D: .; DNA: TGCAGCGTGGCGGGACGGCTCAACTATGGCTACACCTTC; CDR3: CSVAGRLNYGYTF
J: TRBJ2-7; V: TRBV19; size: .; D: TRBD1; DNA: TGTGCCAGTAGAATATCGGGGACAGGGGCAGGCGAGCAGTACTTC; CDR3: CASRISGTGAGEQYF
J: TRBJ2-1; V: TRBV19; size: .; D: TRBD1; DNA: TGTGCCAGTAGTAAGGGACAGAGCGTCAATGAGCAGTTCTTC; CDR3: CASSKGQSVNEQFF
J: TRBJ2-7; V: TRBV10-2; size: .; D: TRBD2; DNA: TGCGCCAGTTTAGCGGGATCCTACGAGCAGTACTTC; CDR3: CASLAGSYEQYF
J: TRBJ2-2; V: TRBV11-2; size: .; D: .; DNA: TGTGCCAGCAGTAGGGGGAGGGGCGGGGAGCTGTTTTTT; CDR3: CASSRGRGGELFF
J: TRBJ2-1; V: TRBV11-1; size: .; D: .; DNA: TGTGCCAGCAGCCAACGGGGAAACTACAATGAGCAGTTCTTC; CDR3: CASSQRGNYNEQFF
J: TRBJ1-1; V: TRBV28; size: .; D: .; DNA: TGTGCCAGCACCTACGGGGGGACTGAAGCTTTCTTT; CDR3: CASTYGGTEAFF
J: TRBJ1-2; V: TRBV19; size: .; D: TRBD1; DNA: TGTGCCAGTAGGGTCGGAGGGGGCAACTATGGCTACACCTTC; CDR3: CASRVGGGNYGYTF
J: TRBJ2-5; V: TRBV7-2; size: .; D: TRBD1; DNA: TGTGCCAGCAGCCGCCGGAGGGACAGGGGGCAAGAGACCCAGTACTTC; CDR3: CASSRRRDRGQETQYF